This T cell receptor (beta chain) was captured in a study of blood T cell repertoires in COVID-19. This clone has more than one count but fewer than ten. Original processing methods: Estimates of nucleated cell counts were drawn from the amplification of reference gene primers. The table came from immunoSEQ multiplex PCR; TCRdb's copy has only in-frame clones and leaves some out. Clone size and V and J calls were adopted from that table, with D and trimming inferred from the DNA. The data show under 150,000 clones, less than 90% seen once. The source is a man aged 25 to 40 with acute or convalescent COVID-19. Material for sequencing was peripheral blood.

This chain's CDR3 is CASLTGFAGNTIYF. The CDR3, as DNA: TGTGCCAGCCTTACAGGGTTCGCTGGAAACACCATATATTTT. The chain is built from TRBV2 and TRBJ1-3, with D possibly matching TRBD1 (6 bases). The germline V gene encodes CDR1 SNHLY and CDR2 FYNNEI. Trimming took 8 bases from V and 2 from J, leaving 13 bases between them. The CDR3 is made up of 14 amino acids.